The 13 T cell receptor beta chains below come from one sample, sequenced in a study of blood T cell repertoires in COVID-19 (dated by TCRdb to 2018 to 2021). The receptor library was made with the immunoSEQ multiplex PCR assay. The source is immuneACCESS, and TCRdb retained only in-frame sequences with V and J called. Part of the clones is not carried over; for the studies checked, unresolved V genes explain less than half of this, and the remainder is unexplained. Recorded for this sample are about 100,000 clones; roughly 84% of them occurred a single time. In total, the top ten clones hold around 2% of the sample. The sample consisted of peripheral blood. Every receptor here comes from a man between 70 and 80 years old with active or convalescent COVID-19.

This chain connects TRBV7-8 to TRBJ2-3, with a possible D match to TRBD2 (6 bases). Between the trimmed V and J ends, which lost 5 bases and 4 bases, there was a span of 19 bases. This CDR3 spans 16 amino acids. Looked up from germline, CDR1 is SGHVS and CDR2 is FQNEAQ. CDR3 coding DNA: TGTGCCAGCAGCCGGAGTGTGGGCACGGGGGCAGATACGCAGTATTTT. Its translation: CASSRSVGTGADTQYF. Full variable domain (rest looked up from reference TRBV7-8 and TRBJ2-3): GAGVSQSPRYKVAKRGQDVALRCDPISGHVSLFWYQQALGQGPEFLTYFQNEAQLDKSGLPSDRFFAERPEGSVSTLKIQRTQQEDSAVYLCASSRSVGTGADTQYFGPGTRLTVL.

This chain links TRBV19 with TRBJ1-4; weak D call: TRBD1 (6 bases). Germline V lookup: CDR1 LNHDA, CDR2 SQIVND (reference sequence). Trimming took off 4 bases at V and 5 bases at J, with 17 bases between the two ends. The CDR3 loop spans 16 amino acids. The CDR3 here is CASSTPRGGQNEKLFF. The CDR3 DNA follows: TGTGCCAGTAGTACGCCGCGGGGGGGGCAAAATGAAAAACTGTTTTTT.

The chain uses TRBV28 and TRBJ2-3; TRBD1 matches 10 bases. This CDR3 contains 14 residues. Looked up from germline, CDR1 is MDHEN and CDR2 is SYDVKM. V lost 6 bases and J lost 5; bases outside the gene matches: 5. Written as DNA, the CDR3 is TGTGCCAGCAGGGAGGGACAGGGGATAGATACGCAGTATTTT. Protein sequence: CASREGQGIDTQYF.

This clone was seen only a few times. This chain connects TRBV6-2 or TRBV6-3 to TRBJ1-2; no clear D gene. CDR3 length: 15 amino acids. CDR1 and CDR2 (germline): MNHEY, SVGEGT. V dropped 4 bases and J dropped 8 bases, with 20 bases sitting between them. CDR3 protein: CASSWVLGRISGYTF. The CDR3 DNA sequence: TGTGCCAGCAGTTGGGTGTTAGGAAGGATTAGCGGCTACACCTTC.

The rearrangement links TRBV7-2 to TRBJ2-7; D is uncertain. Germline V lookup: CDR1 SGHTA, CDR2 FQGNSA. The CDR3 length is 17 residues. Between the trimmed V and J ends, which lost 7 bases and 2 bases, there was a span of 24 bases. DNA for the CDR3: TGTGCCAGCACCCTCCCCTCGACTGGCCACTCCCCCTACGAGCAGTACTTC. Translating gives CASTLPSTGHSPYEQYF.

This rearrangement joins TRBV10-3 to TRBJ1-3, with TRBD1 identical over 7 bases. After removal of 0 bases from V and 0 bases from J, the junction contained 2 bases not matched to a gene. Per the germline V gene, CDR1 is ENHRY and CDR2 is SYGVKD. The CDR3 is 16 residues long. The CDR3 loop is CAISESAGGSGNTIYF. In nucleotides, the CDR3 is TGTGCCATCAGTGAGTCTGCAGGGGGCTCTGGAAACACCATATATTTT.

The gene calls are TRBV30 and TRBJ2-3; 7 bases map to TRBD1. This CDR3 region has 15 residues. Losses at the gene ends were 3 bases for V and 4 bases for J; bases not matched to a gene: 10. CDR1 is GTSNPN, CDR2 SVGIG, per germline (reference sequence). The CDR3 loop reads CAWSEGQAAADTQYF. CDR3 nucleotide sequence: TGTGCCTGGAGCGAAGGACAGGCGGCGGCAGATACGCAGTATTTT.

The genes are TRBV11-2 and TRBJ1-4, with TRBD1 matching over 9 bases. J lost 6 bases, V lost 5 bases, and 4 bases had no gene match. Germline CDR1 reads SGHAT; CDR2 reads FQNNGV. This CDR3 contains 14 residues. The CDR3 DNA reads TGTGCCAGCAGCGTACAGGGGGCGTATGAAAAACTGTTTTTT. Its protein is CASSVQGAYEKLFF. Full variable domain (outside the CDR3, taken from reference TRBV11-2 and TRBJ1-4): EAGVAQSPRYKIIEKRQSVAFWCNPISGHATLYWYQQILGQGPKLLIQFQNNGVVDDSQLPKDRFSAERLKGVDSTLKIQPAKLEDSAVYLCASSVQGAYEKLFFGSGTQLSVL.

This chain connects TRBV5-6 to TRBJ1-5, with D unresolved. Germline V gene sequence: CDR1 SGHDT, CDR2 YYEEEE. Trimming removed 4 bases from V and 11 bases from J, with 13 bases in between. The CDR3 length is 12 residues. The CDR3 loop is CASSHSYGTQHF. Written as DNA, the CDR3 is TGTGCCAGCAGCCACAGTTACGGGACCCAGCATTTT. The full variable domain, its missing parts supplied by reference TRBV5-6 and TRBJ1-5, is DAGVTQSPTHLIKTRGQQVTLRCSPKSGHDTVSWYQQALGQGPQFIFQYYEEEERQRGNFPDRFSGHQFPNYSSELNVNALLLGDSALYLCASSHSYGTQHFGDGTRLSIL.

This rearrangement joins TRBV11-3 to TRBJ1-6; a weak D match, TRBD1 (5 bases). Germline lookup yields CDR1 SGHNT and CDR2 YENEEA. Trimming removed 5 bases at V and 0 bases at J, with 17 bases between. This CDR3 comprises 18 residues. The CDR3 is CASSPPGPWGSYNSPLHF. For the CDR3, the DNA is TGTGCCAGCAGCCCTCCAGGGCCCTGGGGCTCCTATAATTCACCCCTCCACTTT.

This clone came up many times. The chain couples TRBV2 to TRBJ1-1; D remains unclear. V was pared by 4 bases and J by 6 bases, with 6 bases between. Germline V gene data show CDR1 as SNHLY and CDR2 as FYNNEI. The CDR3 consists of 11 residues. The CDR3 loop is CASSGYAEAFF. The CDR3 nucleotides read TGTGCCAGCAGTGGCTACGCTGAAGCTTTCTTT.

The chain links TRBV19 to TRBJ2-2, with D perhaps matching TRBD2 (6 bases). Trimming took 9 bases from V and 1 from J, leaving 12 bases between them. CDR1 and CDR2 (germline): LNHDA, SQIVND (reference sequence). The CDR3 runs to 14 residues. DNA of the CDR3: TGTGCCAGCCACGGGGGAAAGAACACCGGGGAGCTGTTTTTT. Protein product: CASHGGKNTGELFF.

Worth noting for this clone: Other DNA sequences in this specimen translate into the identical CDR3. The gene calls are TRBV5-1 and TRBJ1-1; TRBD1 might be the D (6 bases). Trimming took 3 bases from V and 1 from J, leaving 10 bases between them. Germline V gene sequence: CDR1 SGHRS, CDR2 YFSETQ. The CDR3 extends over 14 amino acids. CDR3 coding DNA: TGCGCCAGCAGCTCGGGACAACCGAACACTGAAGCTTTCTTT. Translating gives CASSSGQPNTEAFF.